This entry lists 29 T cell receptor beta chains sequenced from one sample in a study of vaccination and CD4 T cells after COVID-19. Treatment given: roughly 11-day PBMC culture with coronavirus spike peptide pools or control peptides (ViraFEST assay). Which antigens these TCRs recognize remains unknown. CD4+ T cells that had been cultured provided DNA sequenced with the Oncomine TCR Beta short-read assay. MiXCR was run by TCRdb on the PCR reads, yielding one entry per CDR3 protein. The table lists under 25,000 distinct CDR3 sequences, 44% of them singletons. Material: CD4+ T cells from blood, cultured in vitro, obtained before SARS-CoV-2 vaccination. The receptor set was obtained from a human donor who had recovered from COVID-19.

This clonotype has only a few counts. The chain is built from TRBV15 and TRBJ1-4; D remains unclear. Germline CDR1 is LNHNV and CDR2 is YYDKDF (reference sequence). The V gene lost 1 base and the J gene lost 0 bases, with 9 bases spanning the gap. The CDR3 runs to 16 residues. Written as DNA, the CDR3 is TGTGCCACCAGCAGAGGGAGAGGCGCAACTAATGAAAAACTGTTTTTT. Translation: CATSRGRGATNEKLFF.

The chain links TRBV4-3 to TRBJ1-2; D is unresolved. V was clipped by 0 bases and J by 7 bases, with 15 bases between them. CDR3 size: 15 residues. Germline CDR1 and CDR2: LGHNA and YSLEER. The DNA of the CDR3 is TGCGCCAGCAGCCAAGAAAGGGTGGTGATTAGTGGCTACACCTTC. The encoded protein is CASSQERVVISGYTF.

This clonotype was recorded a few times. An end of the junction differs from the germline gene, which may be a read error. The CDR3 is CASTLPDRESGDTIYF. DNA for the CDR3: TGTGCCAGCACCTTACCGGACAGGGAATCCGGAGACACCATATATTTT. The chain combines TRBV7-2 with TRBJ1-3; 8 nucleotides agree with TRBD1. CDR1 and CDR2 from the germline V gene are SGHTA and FQGNSA. The CDR3 has 16 amino acids.

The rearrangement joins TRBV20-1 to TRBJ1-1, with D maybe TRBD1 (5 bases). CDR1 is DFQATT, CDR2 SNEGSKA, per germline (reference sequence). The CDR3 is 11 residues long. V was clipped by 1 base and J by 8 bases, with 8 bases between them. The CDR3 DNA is TGCAGTGCTAGAGTTCGGACAGAAGCTTTCTTT. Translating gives CSARVRTEAFF.

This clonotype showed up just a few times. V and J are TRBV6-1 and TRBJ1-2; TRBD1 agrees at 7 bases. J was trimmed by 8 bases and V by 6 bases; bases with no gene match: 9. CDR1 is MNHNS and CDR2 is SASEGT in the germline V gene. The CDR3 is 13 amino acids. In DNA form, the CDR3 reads TGTGCCAGCAGGGGGACAGCCCCACGCGGCTACACCTTC. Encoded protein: CASRGTAPRGYTF.

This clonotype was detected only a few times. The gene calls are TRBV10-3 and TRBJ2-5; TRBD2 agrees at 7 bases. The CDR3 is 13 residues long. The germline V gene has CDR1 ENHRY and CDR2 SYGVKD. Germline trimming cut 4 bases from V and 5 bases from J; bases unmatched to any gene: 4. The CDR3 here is CAISATSAETQYF. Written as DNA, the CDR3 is TGTGCCATCAGTGCTACTAGCGCGGAGACCCAGTACTTC.

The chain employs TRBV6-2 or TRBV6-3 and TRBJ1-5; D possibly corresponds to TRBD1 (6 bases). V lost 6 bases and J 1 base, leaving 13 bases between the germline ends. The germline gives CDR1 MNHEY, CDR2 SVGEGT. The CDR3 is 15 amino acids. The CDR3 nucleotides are TGTGCCAGCAGAATCGGGGGGCACAGCAATCAGCCCCAGCATTTT. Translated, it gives CASRIGGHSNQPQHF.

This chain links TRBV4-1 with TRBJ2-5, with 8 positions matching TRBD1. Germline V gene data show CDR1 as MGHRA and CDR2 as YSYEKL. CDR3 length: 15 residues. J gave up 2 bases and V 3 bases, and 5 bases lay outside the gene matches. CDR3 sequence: CASSQDRALQETQYF. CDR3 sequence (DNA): TGCGCCAGCAGCCAGGACAGGGCGTTACAAGAGACCCAGTACTTC.

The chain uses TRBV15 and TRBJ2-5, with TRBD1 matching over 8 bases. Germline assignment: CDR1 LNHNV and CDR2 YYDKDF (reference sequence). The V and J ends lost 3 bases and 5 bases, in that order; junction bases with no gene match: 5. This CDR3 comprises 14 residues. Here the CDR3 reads CATSSYRGTETQYF. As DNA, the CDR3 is TGTGCCACCAGCAGCTACAGGGGGACGGAGACCCAGTACTTC.

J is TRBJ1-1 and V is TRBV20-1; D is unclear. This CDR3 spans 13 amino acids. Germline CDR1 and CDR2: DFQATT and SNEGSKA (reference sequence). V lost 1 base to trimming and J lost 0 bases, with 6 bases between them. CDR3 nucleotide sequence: TGCAGTGCTAGAGGAGAACTGAACACTGAAGCTTTCTTT. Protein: CSARGELNTEAFF.

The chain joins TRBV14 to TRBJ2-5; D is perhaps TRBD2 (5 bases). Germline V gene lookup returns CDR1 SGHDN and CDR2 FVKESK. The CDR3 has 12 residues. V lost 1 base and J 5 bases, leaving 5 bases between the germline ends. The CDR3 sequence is CASSQGGETQYF. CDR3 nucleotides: TGTGCCAGCAGCCAAGGCGGGGAGACCCAGTACTTC.

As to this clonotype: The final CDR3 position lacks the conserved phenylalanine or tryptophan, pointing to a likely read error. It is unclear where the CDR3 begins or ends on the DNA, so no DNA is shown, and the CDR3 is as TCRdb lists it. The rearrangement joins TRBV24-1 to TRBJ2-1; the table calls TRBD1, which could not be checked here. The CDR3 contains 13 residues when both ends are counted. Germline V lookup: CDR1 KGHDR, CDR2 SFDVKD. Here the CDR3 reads CATSDSVGNLPGV.

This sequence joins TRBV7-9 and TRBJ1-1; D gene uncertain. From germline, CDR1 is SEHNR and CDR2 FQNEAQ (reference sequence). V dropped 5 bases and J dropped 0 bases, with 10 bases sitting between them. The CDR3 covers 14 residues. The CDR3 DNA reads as TGTGCCAGCAGCCTGGCAGGCATGAACACTGAAGCTTTCTTT. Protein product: CASSLAGMNTEAFF.

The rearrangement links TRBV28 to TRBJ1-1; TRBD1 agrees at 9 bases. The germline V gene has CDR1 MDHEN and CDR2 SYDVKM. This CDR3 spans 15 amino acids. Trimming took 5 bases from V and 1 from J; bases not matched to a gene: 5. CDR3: CASSQSGQGNTEAFF. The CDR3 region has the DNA TGTGCCAGCAGTCAGTCGGGACAGGGGAACACTGAAGCTTTCTTT.

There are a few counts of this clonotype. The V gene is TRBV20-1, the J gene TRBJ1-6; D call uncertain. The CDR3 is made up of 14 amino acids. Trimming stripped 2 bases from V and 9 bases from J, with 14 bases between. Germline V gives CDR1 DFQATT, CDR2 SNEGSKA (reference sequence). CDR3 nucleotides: TGCAGTGCTAGATTAGTGGCGAACATTTCACCCCTCCACTTT. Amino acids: CSARLVANISPLHF.

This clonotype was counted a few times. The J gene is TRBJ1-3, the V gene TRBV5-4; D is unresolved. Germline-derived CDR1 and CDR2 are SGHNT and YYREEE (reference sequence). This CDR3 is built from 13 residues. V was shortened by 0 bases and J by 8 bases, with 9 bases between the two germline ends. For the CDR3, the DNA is TGTGCCAGCAGCTTGGGGCCGCGGGACACCATATATTTT. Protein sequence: CASSLGPRDTIYF. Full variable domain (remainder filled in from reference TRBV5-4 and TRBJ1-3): ETGVTQSPTHLIKTRGQQVTLRCSSQSGHNTVSWYQQALGQGPQFIFQYYREEENGRGNFPPRFSGLQFPNYSSELNVNALELDDSALYLCASSLGPRDTIYFGEGSWLTVV.

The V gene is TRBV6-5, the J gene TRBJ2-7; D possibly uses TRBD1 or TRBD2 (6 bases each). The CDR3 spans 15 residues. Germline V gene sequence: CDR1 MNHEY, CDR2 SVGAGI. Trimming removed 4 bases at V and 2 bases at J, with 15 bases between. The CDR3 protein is CASSSIGGKPYEQYF. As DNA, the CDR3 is TGTGCCAGCAGTTCTATAGGGGGGAAACCCTACGAGCAGTACTTC.

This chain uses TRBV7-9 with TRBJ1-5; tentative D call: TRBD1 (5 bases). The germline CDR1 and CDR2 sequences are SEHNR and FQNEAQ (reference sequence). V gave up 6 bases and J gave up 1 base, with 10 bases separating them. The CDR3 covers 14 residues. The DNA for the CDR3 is TGTGCCAGCAGTTCGGACACCAGCAATCAGCCCCAGCATTTT. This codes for CASSSDTSNQPQHF.

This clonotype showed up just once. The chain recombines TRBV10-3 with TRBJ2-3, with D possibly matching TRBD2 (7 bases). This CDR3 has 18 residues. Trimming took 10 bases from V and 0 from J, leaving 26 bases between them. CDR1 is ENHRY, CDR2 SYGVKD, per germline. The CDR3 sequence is CATKSRGGGGLSTDTQYF. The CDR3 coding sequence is TGTGCCACCAAATCTCGCGGAGGAGGGGGACTAAGCACAGATACGCAGTATTTT.

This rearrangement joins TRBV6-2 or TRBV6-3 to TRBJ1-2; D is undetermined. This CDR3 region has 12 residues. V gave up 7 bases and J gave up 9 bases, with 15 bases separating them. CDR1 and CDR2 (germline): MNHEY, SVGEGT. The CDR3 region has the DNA TGTGCCAGCACCGACGCGGAGGGTCGCTACACCTTC. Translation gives CASTDAEGRYTF.

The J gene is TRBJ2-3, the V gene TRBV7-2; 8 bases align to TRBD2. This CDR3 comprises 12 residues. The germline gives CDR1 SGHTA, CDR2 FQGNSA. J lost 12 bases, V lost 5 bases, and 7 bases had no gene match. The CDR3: CASSLTGTRQYF. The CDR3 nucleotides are TGTGCCAGCAGCCTGACCGGGACTAGACAGTATTTT.

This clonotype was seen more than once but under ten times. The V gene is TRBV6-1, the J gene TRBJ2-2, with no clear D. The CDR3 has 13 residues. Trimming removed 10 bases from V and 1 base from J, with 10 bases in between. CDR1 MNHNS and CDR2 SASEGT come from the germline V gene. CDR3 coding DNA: TGTGCCACCTCCCCACAGAACACCGGGGAGCTGTTTTTT. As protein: CATSPQNTGELFF.

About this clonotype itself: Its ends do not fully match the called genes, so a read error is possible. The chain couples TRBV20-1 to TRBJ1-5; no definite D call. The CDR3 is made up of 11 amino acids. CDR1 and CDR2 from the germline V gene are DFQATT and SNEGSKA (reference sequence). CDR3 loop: CSATPTQPRHF. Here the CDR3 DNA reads TGCAGTGCTACCCCCACCCAGCCCCGGCATTTT.

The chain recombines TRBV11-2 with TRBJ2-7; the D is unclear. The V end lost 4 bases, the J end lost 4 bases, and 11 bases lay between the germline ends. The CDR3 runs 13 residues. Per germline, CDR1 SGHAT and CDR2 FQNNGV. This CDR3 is CASSSRSRYEQYF. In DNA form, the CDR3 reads TGTGCCAGCAGCTCCAGATCTAGGTACGAGCAGTACTTC.

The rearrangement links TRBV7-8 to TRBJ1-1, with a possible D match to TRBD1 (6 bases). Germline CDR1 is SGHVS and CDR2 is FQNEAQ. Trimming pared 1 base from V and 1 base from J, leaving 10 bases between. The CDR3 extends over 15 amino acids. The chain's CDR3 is CASSLVWGRNTEAFF. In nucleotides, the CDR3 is TGTGCCAGCAGCTTAGTATGGGGGCGGAACACTGAAGCTTTCTTT. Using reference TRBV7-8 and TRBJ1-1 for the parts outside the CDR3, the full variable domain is GAGVSQSPRYKVAKRGQDVALRCDPISGHVSLFWYQQALGQGPEFLTYFQNEAQLDKSGLPSDRFFAERPEGSVSTLKIQRTQQEDSAVYLCASSLVWGRNTEAFFGQGTRLTVV.

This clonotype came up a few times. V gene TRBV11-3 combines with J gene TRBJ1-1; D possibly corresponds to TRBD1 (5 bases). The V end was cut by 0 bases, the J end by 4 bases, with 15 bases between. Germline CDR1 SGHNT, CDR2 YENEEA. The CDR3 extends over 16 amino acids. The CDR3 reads CASSLDRWGGATEAFF. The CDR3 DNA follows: TGTGCCAGCAGCTTAGATCGATGGGGAGGGGCCACTGAAGCTTTCTTT.

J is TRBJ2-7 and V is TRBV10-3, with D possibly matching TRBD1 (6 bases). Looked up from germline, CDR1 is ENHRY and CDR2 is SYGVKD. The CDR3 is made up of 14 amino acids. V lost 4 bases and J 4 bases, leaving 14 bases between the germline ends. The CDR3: CAISGRTDGYEQYF. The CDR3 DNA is TGTGCCATCAGTGGACGGACAGACGGGTACGAGCAGTACTTC.

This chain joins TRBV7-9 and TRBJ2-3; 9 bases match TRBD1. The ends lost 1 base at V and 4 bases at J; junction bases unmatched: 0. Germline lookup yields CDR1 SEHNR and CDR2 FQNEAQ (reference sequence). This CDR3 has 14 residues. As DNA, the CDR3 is TGTGCCAGCAGCTTAGGGACAGGGGCAGATACGCAGTATTTT. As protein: CASSLGTGADTQYF.

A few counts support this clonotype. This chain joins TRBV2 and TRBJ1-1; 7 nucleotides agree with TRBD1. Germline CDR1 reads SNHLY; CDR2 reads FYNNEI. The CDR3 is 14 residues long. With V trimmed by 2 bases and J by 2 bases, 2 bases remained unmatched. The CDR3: CASSEYRGNTEAFF. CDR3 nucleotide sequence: TGTGCCAGCAGTGAATACAGGGGTAACACTGAAGCTTTCTTT.